The T cell receptor beta chain described here comes from a study of read filtering for tumor transcriptome and immune sequencing. At the level of the study: Patients were 17 male and roughly 15 female, mean age approximately 60 years, range roughly 47 to 85. Whole-transcriptome libraries were prepared after DNase treatment. Study findings and constraints: Without single-read clonotypes, shared clonotype proportions correlated more between IR-seq and RNA-seq. The sorted CD138-negative fraction was a mixed bone marrow immune population, not purified T cells.

CDR1 and CDR2 from the germline V gene are SGHRS and YFSETQ. Deletions cut 2 bases from V and 1 base from J, with 14 bases between. The CDR3 totals 16 residues. Molecular barcoded adaptors covering alpha/delta and beta/gamma chains were used on roughly 400 ng RNA. TCRdb fed the reads into MiXCR, producing one record per CDR3 protein. The sample yields 45,000 to 55,000 distinct CDR3 sequences, approximately 19% seen once. With respect to this clonotype: What it binds is unknown.

The V gene is TRBV5-1, the J gene TRBJ2-3; D is perhaps TRBD2 (6 bases). This clonotype was obtained from a donor aged 40 or over with multiple myeloma. The sequenced sample consisted of a population of CD138-negative cells sorted from bone marrow. Written as DNA, the CDR3 is TGCGCCAGCAGCTTCGGGGCGGGATGGGGCACAGATACGCAGTATTTT. Encoded protein: CASSFGAGWGTDTQYF.